This TCR beta chain was captured by sequencing in a study of spatial heterogeneity in lung cancer. Described time point: sample taken at primary tumor resection. Unsorted whole RNA from tumor, nontumor lung or frozen PBMC underwent sequencing. A unique molecular identifier was carried by every single TCR cDNA molecule. In TCRdb, the 5' RACE reads were re-called with MiXCR into one record per CDR3 protein. Seen here are about 45,000 distinct CDR3 sequences, approximately 7% observed once, and the top ten hold about two fifths. This CDR3 is 15 amino acids long. V gave up 7 bases and J gave up 2 bases; unmatched junction bases: 7. Germline loops: CDR1 MNHEY, CDR2 SVGEGT.

Source: PBMCs, taken at surgery. The sequence was collected from a female donor with early-stage non-small cell lung cancer. This chain joins TRBV6-2 or TRBV6-3 and TRBJ2-2, with 7 bases lining up with TRBD1. CDR3 amino acids: CASTITGANTGELFF. The DNA of the CDR3 is TGTGCCAGCACTATTACAGGGGCTAACACCGGGGAGCTGTTTTTT.